These 8 T cell receptor beta chains were sequenced from one sample in a study of blood T cell repertoires in COVID-19. Clones were read by immunoSEQ multiplex PCR, and TCRdb kept only the in-frame ones, dropping some. The sample consists of around 300,000 clones, 85% to 90% of them appearing once. The sample comprised peripheral blood. The receptors come from a woman under 40 with COVID-19, enrolled during active disease.

This rearrangement joins TRBV5-5 to TRBJ2-1; TRBD1 matches 10 bases. The CDR3 is 17 residues long. Germline V gene lookup returns CDR1 SGHKS and CDR2 YYEKEE (reference sequence). J lost 6 bases, V lost 4 bases, and 13 bases had no gene match. The CDR3 DNA follows: TGTGCCAGCAGCCAAAGTCCCGGGACAGGGGAACCCAATGAGCAGTTCTTC. Protein sequence: CASSQSPGTGEPNEQFF.

This clone was recorded only once. The chain employs TRBV30 and TRBJ1-6, with 7 bases fitting TRBD1. From germline, CDR1 is GTSNPN and CDR2 SVGIG (reference sequence). The CDR3 has 12 residues. V gave up 5 bases and J gave up 7 bases; unmatched junction bases: 2. The CDR3 DNA reads TGTGCCTGGGGGACAGCGAATTCACCCCTCCACTTT. Its translation is CAWGTANSPLHF. Based on the CDR3 plus reference TRBV30 and TRBJ1-6, the full variable domain is SQTIHQWPATLVQPVGSPLSLECTVEGTSNPNLYWYRQAAGRGLQLLFYSVGIGQISSEVPQNLSASRPQDRQFILSSKKLLLSDSGFYLCAWGTANSPLHFGNGTRLTVT.

The chain links TRBV14 to TRBJ1-1; weak D call: TRBD1 (6 bases). The CDR3 runs 15 residues. The V and J ends lost 1 base and 6 bases respectively, with 15 bases between them. Germline V lookup: CDR1 SGHDN, CDR2 FVKESK. CDR3: CASSQATGSLAEAFF. CDR3 sequence (DNA): TGTGCCAGCAGCCAAGCCACAGGGAGTTTAGCTGAAGCTTTCTTT.

The chain recombines TRBV30 with TRBJ2-3, with unresolved D. Germline CDR1 is GTSNPN and CDR2 is SVGIG (reference sequence). V lost 2 bases, J lost 0 bases, and 12 bases lay in between. The CDR3 is 15 amino acids. As DNA, the CDR3 is TGTGCCTGGAGTCCAGTCGCAGGTAGCACAGATACGCAGTATTTT. Amino acid sequence: CAWSPVAGSTDTQYF.

The chain has TRBV19 and TRBJ1-4; D may be TRBD1 (6 bases). Per germline, CDR1 LNHDA and CDR2 SQIVND (reference sequence). V was cut by 5 bases and J by 10 bases, with 17 bases left in between. This CDR3 has 14 residues. CDR3 sequence (DNA): TGTGCCAGTAGTCAGGGCAGGGGAGAGGGAAAACTGTTTTTT. Protein: CASSQGRGEGKLFF. Based on the CDR3 plus reference TRBV19 and TRBJ1-4, the full variable domain is DGGITQSPKYLFRKEGQNVTLSCEQNLNHDAMYWYRQDPGQGLRLIYYSQIVNDFQKGDIAEGYSVSREKKESFPLTVTSAQKNPTAFYLCASSQGRGEGKLFFGSGTQLSVL.

The chain carries TRBV6-1 and TRBJ1-2; D may be TRBD1 (6 bases). V was shortened by 2 bases and J by 7 bases, with 17 bases between the two germline ends. The CDR3 spans 15 residues. Germline V gene lookup returns CDR1 MNHNS and CDR2 SASEGT. The CDR3 DNA reads as TGTGCCAGCAGTGAACTACAGGGTTCCTTTGGTGGCTACACCTTC. Protein sequence: CASSELQGSFGGYTF.

The gene calls are TRBV6-6 and TRBJ1-5, with D unclear. Germline values: CDR1 MNHNY, CDR2 SVGAGI (reference sequence). This CDR3 has 15 amino acids. Between the trimmed V and J ends, which lost 1 base and 7 bases, there was a span of 14 bases. The chain's CDR3 is CASSYFTGNDQPQHF. The CDR3 region has the DNA TGTGCCAGCAGTTACTTTACCGGGAATGACCAGCCCCAGCATTTT.

The chain carries TRBV27 and TRBJ2-1, with 7 bases identical to TRBD1. This CDR3 has 14 residues. The V gene end was trimmed by 6 bases and the J gene end by 1 base; junction bases not matched to a gene: 3. The germline gives CDR1 MNHEY, CDR2 SMNVEV (reference sequence). The CDR3 reads CASRGRGSYNEQFF. The CDR3 DNA reads as TGTGCCAGCAGGGGCAGGGGGTCCTACAATGAGCAGTTCTTC.